These T cell receptor beta chains were read from a single sample in a study of OX40 agonist ivuxolimab in advanced cancers. Clones were sequenced by immunoSEQ multiplex PCR, and TCRdb holds only the in-frame ones, with some missing. The data show 74,000 or so clones, with roughly 91% seen just once and roughly an eighth held by the top ten. The sequencing used CD4+ or CD8+ T cells sorted from blood, collected in a trial of the OX40 agonist ivuxolimab. The receptors originated from an adult with an advanced solid tumor such as melanoma, head and neck, liver or kidney cancer. The CDR3 runs from the conserved cysteine through the conserved F or W. D genes are given only for firm matches. Size is omitted from some rows. Given values are once, few, many or a class for expanded clones.

abundance	v_gene	d_gene	j_gene	CDR3nt	CDR3aa
few	TRBV5-6	TRBD1	TRBJ2-1	TGTGCCAGCAGCGAGACAGGGGGCACCTACAATGAGCAGTTCTTC	CASSETGGTYNEQFF
NA	TRBV9	TRBD2	TRBJ2-7	TGTGCCAGCAGCGCGGGCGGGGGGCTCCCCTACGAGCAGTACTTC	CASSAGGGLPYEQYF
NA	TRBV4-2	TRBD1	TRBJ2-7	TGTGCCAGCAGCCAACCGGGACAGGGGAACGAGCAGTACTTC	CASSQPGQGNEQYF
once	TRBV4-3	NA	TRBJ1-3	TGCGCCAGCAGCCGAACCGGGACGCGCGGAAACACCATATATTTT	CASSRTGTRGNTIYF
NA	TRBV4-3	TRBD1	TRBJ1-2	TGCGCCAGCAGCCAAGAGACGGTGGGACAGTACTATGGCTACACCTTC	CASSQETVGQYYGYTF
NA	TRBV5-6	TRBD1	TRBJ1-5	TGTGCCAGCAGCTTCGGACAGGGCAATCAGCCCCAGCATTTT	CASSFGQGNQPQHF
NA	TRBV7-2	NA	TRBJ1-4	TGTGCCAGCAGCTTAGTTGGCCAGAAACTGTTTTTT	CASSLVGQKLFF
NA	TRBV29-1	NA	TRBJ2-1	TGCAGCGTTGACCCCGGGAGTTACAATGAGCAGTTCTTC	CSVDPGSYNEQFF
NA	TRBV27	NA	TRBJ2-7	TGTGCCAGCACGACCCGGGACACTAACTACGAGCAGTACTTC	CASTTRDTNYEQYF
NA	TRBV7-9	TRBD1	TRBJ2-7	TGTGCCAGCAGCTCGGTCCGGGACAGTGACTACGAGCAGTACTTC	CASSSVRDSDYEQYF
NA	TRBV2	NA	TRBJ1-2	TGTGCCAGCACACTTAGGATTTACCTTGGCTACACCTTC	CASTLRIYLGYTF
few	TRBV5-1	NA	TRBJ1-1	TGCGCCAGCAGCTTGGGTGGGAACACTGAAGCTTTCTTT	CASSLGGNTEAFF
NA	TRBV5-4	TRBD1	TRBJ1-2	TGTGCCAGCAGCTTGTGGACAGGGGCTAACTATGGCTACACCTTC	CASSLWTGANYGYTF
once	TRBV5-4	TRBD1	TRBJ2-7	TGTGCCAGCAGCCAAGAACCGGGACAGGGGAAACCCTACGAGCAGTACTTC	CASSQEPGQGKPYEQYF
NA	TRBV5-6	NA	TRBJ1-1	TGTGCCAGCAGCTTGGGGATTCCTGGAAGGCCGATCTTT	CASSLGIPGRPIF
NA	TRBV27	NA	TRBJ1-5	TGTGCCAGCAGCCGTGGGGGCCAGCCCCAGCATTTT	CASSRGGQPQHF
NA	TRBV5-1	NA	TRBJ2-7	TGCGCCAGCAGCTTGGGTGCCAGGGAGTTCTACGAGCAGTACTTC	CASSLGAREFYEQYF
NA	TRBV9	NA	TRBJ1-2	TGTGCCAGCCACGGAAGCGGTAACTATGGCTACACCTTC	CASHGSGNYGYTF
NA	TRBV9	TRBD2	TRBJ2-7	TGTGCCAGCAGCGAGACTAGCGGGGCTCCCTCCTACGAGCAGTACTTC	CASSETSGAPSYEQYF
NA	TRBV7-9	NA	TRBJ1-2	TGTGCCAGCAGTTACCGGTCGGGGGGAATGGGCTACACCTTC	CASSYRSGGMGYTF
once	TRBV6-1	NA	TRBJ2-2	TGTGCCAGCAGTGGGGTGGATCCCGGGGAGCTGTTTTTT	CASSGVDPGELFF
NA	TRBV7-2	TRBD1	TRBJ2-5	TGTGCCAGCAGCATGGGACAATATCGACAGGGCGAAGAGACCCAGTACTTC	CASSMGQYRQGEETQYF
NA	TRBV4-3	NA	TRBJ1-1	TGCGCCAGCAGCCAAGAAGGGTTAGGCACTGAAGCTTTCTTT	CASSQEGLGTEAFF
NA	TRBV6-5	TRBD2	TRBJ2-1	TGTGCCAGCAGTTACTCGGGTAGCGGGGGGGACAATGAGCAGTTCTTC	CASSYSGSGGDNEQFF
NA	TRBV2	NA	TRBJ2-1	TGTGCCAGCAGTACGGGGGAGCAGTTCTTC	CASSTGEQFF
NA	TRBV18	NA	TRBJ1-6	TGTGCCAGCTCACCGCCAGACAGGAGCCGTAATTCACCCCTCCACTTT	CASSPPDRSRNSPLHF
NA	TRBV18	TRBD1	TRBJ2-4	TGTGCCAGCTCACCACGACAGGGAGACAAAAACATTCAGTACTTC	CASSPRQGDKNIQYF
NA	TRBV12-5	NA	TRBJ2-3	TGTGCTAGTGGTTTGGCAGGGGTGGGGGGACTCCCAGATACGCAGTATTTT	CASGLAGVGGLPDTQYF
once	TRBV2	TRBD1	TRBJ1-4	TGTGCCAGCCAACCCCGGGACAGGGATGCAACTAATGAAAAACTGTTTTTT	CASQPRDRDATNEKLFF
NA	TRBV19	NA	TRBJ2-1	TGTGCCAGTACCGGGTGGGAGCTGGGGCATGAGCAGTTCTTC	CASTGWELGHEQFF
NA	TRBV2	NA	TRBJ2-7	TGTGCCAGCAGTGAAGCTGGGGGCGCGGGGTACGAGCAGTACTTC	CASSEAGGAGYEQYF
NA	TRBV18	NA	TRBJ2-3	TGTGCCAGCTCACCAAAGGTAGTTGGGACCTGGACAGATACGCAGTATTTT	CASSPKVVGTWTDTQYF
NA	TRBV27	TRBD2	TRBJ2-3	TGTGCCAGCAGTTCAATCCGCCCTAGCGGGACAGATACGCAGTATTTT	CASSSIRPSGTDTQYF
NA	TRBV15	TRBD1	TRBJ2-2	TGTGCCACCAGCCGAACCTACCGGGACAGGGTAACCGGGGAGCTGTTTTTT	CATSRTYRDRVTGELFF
NA	TRBV5-4	NA	TRBJ2-7	TGTGCCAGCAGCTTGAAGGGCAGTCCCTCCTACGAGCAGTACTTC	CASSLKGSPSYEQYF
NA	TRBV12-5	NA	TRBJ2-1	TGTGCTAGTGGTTTGGTACGCTACAGTAGGACCAACTCCTACAATGAGCAGTTCTTC	CASGLVRYSRTNSYNEQFF
NA	TRBV6-5	TRBD1	TRBJ1-2	TGTGCCAGCAGTTACTCGTATCTGGGACAGGGTTATGGCTACACCTTC	CASSYSYLGQGYGYTF
NA	TRBV6-5	NA	TRBJ2-2	TGTGCCTGCCCAACAGGGCACACCGGGGAGCTGTTTTTT	CACPTGHTGELFF
NA	TRBV6-6	NA	TRBJ2-7	TGTGCCAGCAGTTACGAGCGGGCCAGCTGGAACGAGCAGTACTTC	CASSYERASWNEQYF
NA	TRBV29-1	NA	TRBJ2-7	TGCAGCGTTGAAGAGGGGAAAGCATACGAGCAGTACTTC	CSVEEGKAYEQYF
NA	TRBV4-1	NA	TRBJ2-2	TGCGCCAGCAGCCCGAAAGGGGTACAGACCGACGTAACGAACACCGGGGAGCTGTTTTTT	CASSPKGVQTDVTNTGELFF
NA	TRBV2	NA	TRBJ1-2	TGTGCCAGCATTAAGGACAGCTATGGCTACACCTTC	CASIKDSYGYTF
once	TRBV7-2	TRBD1	TRBJ1-1	TGTGCCAGCAGCCGACAGGGTTTGAACACTGAAGCTTTCTTT	CASSRQGLNTEAFF
NA	TRBV10-3	NA	TRBJ2-1	TGTGCCATCAGTGAGCCAAGTTGGGACAATGAGCAGTTCTTC	CAISEPSWDNEQFF
NA	TRBV2	TRBD2	TRBJ2-1	TGTGCCAGCAGTGAGCTAGAAACTAGCGGGGGCAAAACCTACAATGAGCAGTTCTTC	CASSELETSGGKTYNEQFF
NA	TRBV27	NA	TRBJ2-7	TGTGCCAGCAGTTTCTCCCTTTCCGGCGAGCAGTACTTC	CASSFSLSGEQYF
NA	TRBV7-9	TRBD1	TRBJ2-7	TGTGCCAGCAGCGATCGACAGGGTGCCCCCTACGAGCAGTACTTC	CASSDRQGAPYEQYF
NA	TRBV5-1	NA	TRBJ2-7	TGCGCCAGCAGCCCGCTGGGATACAACGAGCAGTACTTC	CASSPLGYNEQYF
NA	TRBV4-3	NA	TRBJ1-3	TGCGCCAGCAGCCAAGTGCAGGGGCCAGGACGCACCATATATTTT	CASSQVQGPGRTIYF
NA	TRBV9	NA	TRBJ2-7	TGTGCCAGCAGCACCCGATCCTGGGGTCCCTACGAGCAGTACTTC	CASSTRSWGPYEQYF
NA	TRBV4-1	TRBD1	TRBJ1-5	TGCGCCAGCAGCCATGGACAGGCGGGCAATCAGCCCCAGCATTTT	CASSHGQAGNQPQHF
NA	TRBV2	NA	TRBJ1-3	TGTGCCAGCAGTGATCCAGGAGGAGGGAAGGGTGGAAACACCATATATTTT	CASSDPGGGKGGNTIYF
NA	TRBV4-1	NA	TRBJ2-5	TGCGCCAGCAGCCAAGATCCCCTTTGGGCGGGGGAGACCCAGTACTTC	CASSQDPLWAGETQYF
NA	TRBV5-6	NA	TRBJ2-7	TGTGCCAGCAGCCCCGGGACCATTTACGAGCAGTACTTC	CASSPGTIYEQYF
NA	TRBV15	TRBD1	TRBJ1-1	TGTGCCACCAGCGAGGACAGGCGCGCTGAAGCTTTCTTT	CATSEDRRAEAFF
medium-sized	TRBV7-8	NA	TRBJ1-5	TGTGCCAGCAGCTTAGTCGGGATCGGGGGCAGGGACGAACCCCAGCATTTT	CASSLVGIGGRDEPQHF
once	TRBV5-6	TRBD1	TRBJ1-2	TGTGCCAGCAGCTCAGGTACCCACAGGGGGCTAATGGGAAACTATGGCTACACCTTC	CASSSGTHRGLMGNYGYTF
once	TRBV7-8	TRBD2	TRBJ2-2	TGTGCCAGCAGCACCGAGGGACTAGCGGAGAACACCGGGGAGCTGTTTTTT	CASSTEGLAENTGELFF
NA	TRBV19	NA	TRBJ1-2	TGTGCCACCTGGGGGCCCAACTATGGCTACACCTTC	CATWGPNYGYTF